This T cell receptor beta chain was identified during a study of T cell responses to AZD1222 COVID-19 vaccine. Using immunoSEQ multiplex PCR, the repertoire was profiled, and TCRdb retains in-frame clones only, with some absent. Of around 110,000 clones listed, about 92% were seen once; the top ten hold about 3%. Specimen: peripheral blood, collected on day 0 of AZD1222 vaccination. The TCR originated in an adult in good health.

This chain's CDR3 is CASSPTGSPNYGYTF. The DNA of the CDR3 is TGTGCCAGCAGCCCCACAGGATCTCCTAACTATGGCTACACCTTC. The chain links TRBV7-9 to TRBJ1-2; TRBD1 might be the D (5 bases). V shed 5 bases and J shed 0 bases, with 13 bases lying between them. This CDR3 is 15 amino acids long. The germline gives CDR1 SEHNR, CDR2 FQNEAQ (reference sequence).